This entry describes one TCR beta chain. What it recognizes is unknown. PCR primers comprised 60 Vbeta and 13 Jbeta primers. Original data processing: A follow-up analysis tallied tens of millions of unique TCR beta chains, roughly 11 million shared. Using immunoSEQ multiplex PCR, the repertoire was profiled, and TCRdb retains in-frame clones only, with some absent. Clonal size and the V and J genes are those of that table, whereas D and trimming came from the DNA. In all, the sample yields approximately 110,000 clones. The germline V gene encodes CDR1 MNHEY and CDR2 SMNVEV (reference sequence). The CDR3 sequence is 15 residues long. V lost 6 bases and J 0 bases, leaving 12 bases between the germline ends. These data originate in a study of cytomegalovirus exposure and HLA in healthy donors. Study summary: The Caucasian-associated ancestry cluster held around 76% of around 380 genotyped donors.

General study findings and limits: The authors excluded some V segments, including TRBV6-2 and TRBV6-3, as indistinguishable. Researchers reported in a later analysis that a missense DCLRE1C variant was tied to TCR beta V- and J-gene trimming.

This TCR came from a man between 18 and 35 years old in good health and CMV-seronegative. The V and J genes are TRBV27 and TRBJ2-1; D is perhaps TRBD2 (6 bases). Material for sequencing was PBMCs. As DNA, the CDR3 is TGTGCCAGCAGCAGGGACTGGGGCTCCTACAATGAGCAGTTCTTC. It yields the protein CASSRDWGSYNEQFF.